The entry below describes one T cell receptor beta chain. Assay used: immunoSEQ multiplex PCR; TCRdb lists only in-frame clones, some missing. In the table there are some 54,000 clones, about 80% of which are singletons. The sample belongs to a study of blood T cell repertoires in COVID-19. Study-level information: T cells, B-cell-depleted T cells, or PBMCs supplied cDNA or gDNA.

The CDR3 spans 18 residues. V gave up 0 bases and J gave up 4 bases, with 19 bases separating them. Germline V lookup: CDR1 LGHDT, CDR2 YNNKEL (reference sequence). The rearrangement links TRBV3-1 (or the pseudogene TRBV3-2) to TRBJ1-3; no clear D gene. The specimen sequenced was peripheral blood. The TCR sequence derives from a man aged 65-85 years with active COVID-19. In DNA form, the CDR3 reads TGTGCCAGCAGCCAAGATCAGGTTGGCCTCTCTCGGGGAAACACCATATATTTT. This translates into CASSQDQVGLSRGNTIYF.